This T cell receptor beta chain was recorded in a study of early T cells in non-severe SARS-CoV-2 infection. Study results and caveats: VDJdb matching skewed toward anti-spike CD8 responses, missing private and CD4 specificities.

This clonotype has a handful of counts. Its antigen is currently unknown. TCRdb re-derived calls from the 5' RACE reads in MiXCR, one entry per CDR3 protein. The table includes about 71,000 distinct CDR3 sequences, approximately 13% detected once. Germline loops: CDR1 SGHTA, CDR2 FQGNSA. The CDR3 length is 16 residues. V was clipped by 5 bases and J by 7 bases; unmatched bases: 12. The TCR comes from an adult who was a healthcare worker with PCR-confirmed SARS-CoV-2 infection or an uninfected control (not recorded which). The sequencing used whole blood, collected at baseline. This chain uses TRBV7-2 with TRBJ1-4, with TRBD1 matching over 8 bases. The CDR3 DNA is TGTGCCAGCAGCCTGCCGGGACCAGGGGGCGGTGAAAAACTGTTTTTT. Translation gives CASSLPGPGGGEKLFF.